This T cell receptor beta chain is drawn from a study of quantifying T cell responses using KT2 cells. Study overall: cDNA was made from DNase-treated RNA using alpha and beta constant primers.

Known numbers of the T cell clone KT2 were added to PBMC. KT2 cells were mixed with fixed PBMC numbers at varying ratios. This clonotype was counted at least ten times. Its antigen is unknown. General study points: KT2 sequences were detected down to about one KT2 cell per 100,000 PBMC. Very high KT2 spike-in numbers caused saturation in KT2 sequence detection.

An oligo carrying a UMI was ligated to the cDNA 3' end. The first PCR ran 3 to 5 cycles with an equimolar RC1.1 and RC1.2 beta primer mix. MiXCR was run by TCRdb on the UMI-ligation and nested PCR reads, yielding one entry per CDR3 protein. This repertoire shows fewer than 45,000 distinct CDR3 sequences, approximately 15% found once; its top ten account for roughly 40%. V was clipped by 6 bases and J by 0 bases, with 27 bases between them. Germline loops: CDR1 MNHEY, CDR2 SMNVEV (reference sequence). The CDR3 runs 21 residues. The sequenced material came from PBMCs spiked with cells of the T cell clone KT2. This clonotype was obtained from a human donor. This chain connects TRBV27 to TRBJ1-6, with D perhaps matching TRBD1 (5 bases). This chain's CDR3 is CASSRRIAPGRSSSYNSPLHF. The CDR3 nucleotides are TGTGCCAGCAGCCGAAGGATCGCTCCGGGACGGTCAAGCTCCTATAATTCACCCCTCCACTTT.